The following is a TCR beta chain sequence with its context. Produced via immunoSEQ multiplex PCR; TCRdb's table is partial and in-frame only. The sample holds approximately 12,000 clones; roughly 92% are singletons and the top ten take roughly 8.5%. The CDR3 is 16 residues long. V lost 0 bases to trimming and J lost 4 bases, with 16 bases between them. Germline lookup yields CDR1 MGHRA and CDR2 YSYEKL. These data come from a study of technical replicates of blood from a few donors. This TCR was sampled from a human donor in good health. What was sequenced was PBMCs. The chain recombines TRBV4-1 with TRBJ2-7; possible D gene TRBD2, 5 bases. Here the CDR3 DNA reads TGCGCCAGCAGCCAAGATATCGGACTTGGACTTTACGAGCAGTACTTC. Its protein product is CASSQDIGLGLYEQYF.